Each of the 21 T cell receptor beta chains below was sequenced from the same sample in a study of cytomegalovirus exposure and HLA in healthy donors. The PCR employed 60 Vbeta primers together with 13 Jbeta primers. Assay: immunoSEQ multiplex PCR; the TCRdb copy retains only in-frame clones and omits some. This repertoire includes some 120,000 clones. Source material: PBMCs. The receptors were gathered from a man aged 30-40 years in good health and CMV-seronegative.

The CDR3 sequence: CASSLEYGEAFF. The CDR3 region has the DNA TGTGCCAGCAGCTTAGAGTACGGTGAAGCTTTCTTT. This chain uses TRBV7-9 with TRBJ1-1; no clear D gene. The CDR3 runs 12 residues. V was shortened by 1 base and J by 7 bases, with 7 bases between the two germline ends. CDR1 and CDR2 from the germline V gene are SEHNR and FQNEAQ (reference sequence). Full variable domain (remainder filled in from reference TRBV7-9 and TRBJ1-1): DTGVSQNPRHKITKRGQNVTFRCDPISEHNRLYWYRQTLGQGPEFLTYFQNEAQLEKSRLLSDRFSAERPKGSFSTLEIQRTEQGDSAMYLCASSLEYGEAFFGQGTRLTVV.

The chain has TRBV18 and TRBJ2-5, with D tentatively TRBD1 (6 bases). Germline V gene lookup returns CDR1 KGHSH and CDR2 LQKENI. V was trimmed by 6 bases and J by 2 bases, leaving 10 bases between them. This CDR3 spans 13 amino acids. This CDR3 reads CASSPTGQETQYF. The CDR3 bases are TGTGCCAGCTCGCCGACAGGACAAGAGACCCAGTACTTC.

The chain is built from TRBV6-5 and TRBJ2-7; TRBD2 matches at 7 bases. The junction had 10 bases not matched to a gene; V was cut back by 2 bases and J by 6 bases. Germline CDR1 MNHEY, CDR2 SVGAGI. The CDR3 is made up of 15 amino acids. DNA for the CDR3: TGTGCCAGCAGTTACGGATTGGGGGGGAAGATCGAGCAGTACTTC. It encodes CASSYGLGGKIEQYF.

The chain employs TRBV5-4 and TRBJ2-5, with 7 bases fitting TRBD2. Germline V gene sequence: CDR1 SGHNT, CDR2 YYREEE (reference sequence). The CDR3 contains 15 residues. The ends lost 5 bases at V and 2 bases at J; junction bases unmatched: 9. The CDR3: CASRSQRDPQETQYF. CDR3 bases: TGTGCCAGCAGATCACAGCGGGACCCGCAAGAGACCCAGTACTTC.

The V and J genes are TRBV30 and TRBJ2-6; 8 nucleotides line up with TRBD1. V trimming: 4 bases; J trimming: 2 bases; junction bases outside the gene matches: 13. The V gene's germline CDR1 is GTSNPN and CDR2 SVGIG (reference sequence). This CDR3 contains 18 residues. The CDR3 protein is CAWIWKGTGNPGANVLTF. CDR3 coding DNA: TGTGCCTGGATTTGGAAGGGGACAGGTAACCCTGGGGCCAACGTCCTGACTTTC.

The chain recombines TRBV13 with TRBJ2-5; TRBD2 aligns across 8 bases. V trimming: 4 bases; J trimming: 1 base; junction bases outside the gene matches: 14. Germline CDR1 is PRHDT and CDR2 is FYEKMQ (reference sequence). This CDR3 region has 18 residues. The CDR3 coding sequence is TGTGCCAGCAGCTCAAGACCCGCTCTGAGCGGGGGCCAAGAGACCCAGTACTTC. It specifies CASSSRPALSGGQETQYF.

V gene TRBV28 combines with J gene TRBJ1-2; D gene uncertain. The CDR3 runs to 12 residues. V was trimmed by 3 bases and J by 4 bases, leaving 6 bases between them. Germline V gene data show CDR1 as MDHEN and CDR2 as SYDVKM. The CDR3 region is CASSLTGYGYTF. The DNA of the CDR3 is TGTGCCAGCAGTTTGACGGGCTATGGCTACACCTTC.

The chain employs TRBV14 and TRBJ2-2; maybe TRBD1 (6 bases). The ends were cut back, 3 bases at V and 0 bases at J, with 17 bases in the middle. Germline lookup yields CDR1 SGHDN and CDR2 FVKESK. This CDR3 region has 18 residues. CDR3 residues: CASSHMILTGPNTGELFF. DNA of the CDR3: TGTGCCAGCAGCCACATGATTTTGACAGGCCCGAACACCGGGGAGCTGTTTTTT.

The CDR3 spells CASSCGQDCSYEQYF. Written as DNA, the CDR3 is TGTGCCAGCAGCTGCGGACAGGACTGCTCCTACGAGCAGTACTTC. J is TRBJ2-5 and V is TRBV21-1; the D call in the table, TRBD1, was not verified against the DNA. The end of the DNA is better explained by TRBJ2-7, so the J call may be wrong. TRBV21-1 is a known pseudogene. This CDR3 contains 15 residues.

The chain links TRBV4-3 to TRBJ1-2; D not resolved. The germline V and J ends were trimmed by 4 bases and 5 bases, with 14 bases remaining between them. Germline CDR1 reads LGHNA; CDR2 reads YSLEER. There are 14 residues in the CDR3. The CDR3 nucleotides read TGCGCCAGCAGCCCAAACGGGGTTAGTTATGGCTACACCTTC. This gives the protein CASSPNGVSYGYTF.

The chain employs TRBV7-9 and TRBJ2-3; 12 positions agree with TRBD2. Per the germline V gene, CDR1 is SEHNR and CDR2 is FQNEAQ (reference sequence). The CDR3 spans 15 residues. V shed 6 bases and J 4 bases; nucleotides not matched to a gene: 5. The CDR3 nucleotides read TGTGCCAGCAGTTCGACTAGCGGGGGCTCAGATACGCAGTATTTT. It specifies CASSSTSGGSDTQYF. Full variable domain (remainder filled in from reference TRBV7-9 and TRBJ2-3): DTGVSQNPRHKITKRGQNVTFRCDPISEHNRLYWYRQTLGQGPEFLTYFQNEAQLEKSRLLSDRFSAERPKGSFSTLEIQRTEQGDSAMYLCASSSTSGGSDTQYFGPGTRLTVL.

The chain combines TRBV28 with TRBJ2-1; D is unresolved. Trimming cost V 4 bases and J 9 bases, with 16 bases left between them. The germline gives CDR1 MDHEN, CDR2 SYDVKM. The CDR3 is 14 residues long. CDR3 in DNA: TGTGCCAGCAGTTCGGCCCCCACAGTGATTGAGCAGTTCTTC. Translated, it gives CASSSAPTVIEQFF.

This CDR3 reads CASSPGYEQYF. In DNA form, the CDR3 reads TGTGCCAGCAGCCCTGGTTACGAGCAGTACTTC. This rearrangement joins TRBV14 to TRBJ2-5; no reliable D call. Gene TRBJ2-7 matches the end of the DNA better, so the J call may be wrong. CDR3 length: 11 amino acids. Per the germline V gene, CDR1 is SGHDN and CDR2 is FVKESK.

The rearrangement links TRBV7-2 to TRBJ1-3; D is possibly TRBD1 (6 bases). V was clipped by 5 bases and J by 0 bases, with 14 bases between them. Germline V gene data show CDR1 as SGHTA and CDR2 as FQGNSA. The CDR3 runs to 16 residues. The CDR3 DNA reads TGTGCCAGCAGCAGCCGGACAGCCGACTCTGGAAACACCATATATTTT. Translation gives CASSSRTADSGNTIYF.

The chain combines TRBV28 with TRBJ2-5; tentatively, D is TRBD2 (5 bases). CDR3 length equals 14 residues. V was shortened by 6 bases and J by 3 bases, with 14 bases between the two germline ends. In germline, CDR1 is MDHEN, CDR2 SYDVKM. The CDR3 DNA follows: TGTGCCAGCAGACCCGTATGGGGAGAAGAGACCCAGTACTTC. Translated: CASRPVWGEETQYF.

This chain joins TRBV28 and TRBJ2-7; 8 nucleotides align to TRBD1. Germline CDR1 and CDR2: MDHEN and SYDVKM. The CDR3 sequence is 14 residues long. Trimming removed 10 bases from V and 2 bases from J; junction bases left unmatched: 10. In nucleotides, the CDR3 is TGTGCCATCACGGGGACAGGCCCTGCCTACGAGCAGTACTTC. Its protein is CAITGTGPAYEQYF.

A note on this clone: Distinct nucleotide sequences in the sample also encode this CDR3. CDR3 nucleotide sequence: TGTGCCAGCTCACCCGGGGGACCTGGGGCCAACGTCCTGACTTTC. Translating gives CASSPGGPGANVLTF. This chain links TRBV7-3 with TRBJ2-6; D possibly corresponds to TRBD2 (6 bases). This CDR3 region has 15 residues. V dropped 8 bases and J dropped 2 bases, with 13 bases sitting between them. The germline gives CDR1 SGHTA, CDR2 FQGTGA.

The V call is TRBV19, the J call TRBJ2-5, with D tentatively TRBD1 (7 bases). The germline V and J ends were trimmed by 7 bases and 5 bases, with 20 bases remaining between them. The CDR3 loop spans 15 amino acids. From germline, CDR1 is LNHDA and CDR2 SQIVND (reference sequence). The chain's CDR3 is CASNPFGQAGETQYF. CDR3 coding DNA: TGTGCCAGTAACCCTTTTGGACAGGCGGGGGAGACCCAGTACTTC.

In regard to this clone: Sequence at one end of the junction differs from germline and may be a read error. This rearrangement joins TRBV19 to TRBJ2-7, with D possibly TRBD1 on 6 matching bases. The CDR3 length is 15 residues. Germline CDR1 LNHDA, CDR2 SQIVND (reference sequence). The CDR3 nucleotides are TGTGCCAGTAGTACCCGGGACACGAGCTCCTACGGGCAGTACTTC. Amino acids: CASSTRDTSSYGQYF. Full variable domain (remainder filled in from reference TRBV19 and TRBJ2-7): DGGITQSPKYLFRKEGQNVTLSCEQNLNHDAMYWYRQDPGQGLRLIYYSQIVNDFQKGDIAEGYSVSREKKESFPLTVTSAQKNPTAFYLCASSTRDTSSYGQYFGPGTRLTVT.

The CDR3: CASSEDPWTFTEAFF. CDR3 DNA: TGTGCCAGCAGTGAAGACCCCTGGACATTCACTGAAGCTTTCTTT. J is TRBJ1-1 and V is TRBV6-1; D possibly corresponds to TRBD1 (5 bases). V was shortened by 1 base and J by 4 bases, with 13 bases between the two germline ends. The CDR3 sequence is 15 residues long. Germline CDR1 and CDR2: MNHNS and SASEGT.

The V call is TRBV9, the J call TRBJ2-7; 8 nucleotides line up with TRBD2. CDR1 is SGDLS and CDR2 is YYNGEE in the germline V gene. The CDR3 has 15 residues. V was pared by 0 bases and J by 2 bases, with 4 bases of the junction left unmatched. CDR3 in DNA: TGTGCCAGCAGCGTAGGTATAGCGGGGCCCTACGAGCAGTACTTC. This sequence encodes CASSVGIAGPYEQYF. The full variable domain, completed using reference TRBV9 and TRBJ2-7, is DSGVTQTPKHLITATGQRVTLRCSPRSGDLSVYWYQQSLDQGLQFLIQYYNGEERAKGNILERFSAQQFPDLHSELNLSSLELGDSALYFCASSVGIAGPYEQYFGPGTRLTVT.